This paragraph covers one T cell receptor (beta chain) sequence. Its target is not known. The record originates from a study of shared clonotypes between healthy human individuals. Overall study findings and caveats: Among donors, sharing of clonotypes was expected to be affected by sequencing depth. The sharing of 4.5% to 5.5% of naive CD4 clonotypes was seen across a handful of donors.

The germline CDR1 and CDR2 sequences are MDHEN and SYDVKM. The CDR3 contains 15 residues. V trimming: 5 bases; J trimming: 7 bases; junction bases outside the gene matches: 14. Original processing methods: Junction-only sequences produced by ImmunoSEQ had no quality scores, so filtering differed. TCRdb's copy holds only in-frame clones and misses some; the assay was immunoSEQ multiplex PCR. That table gives V, J and clone size, and the DNA gave D and trimming. In the table there are some 2,100,000 clones, almost 96% of which are singletons. This TCR came from a man younger than 30 in good health. Sequenced input: naive CD4+ T cells sorted from blood. The subset denotes: CD45RA+ positively selected. The chain joins TRBV28 to TRBJ2-7, with TRBD2 identical over 7 bases. The CDR3 coding sequence is TGTGCCAGCAGTCCCGGACTAGTAGCCTTGTATGAGCAGTACTTC. This sequence encodes CASSPGLVALYEQYF.